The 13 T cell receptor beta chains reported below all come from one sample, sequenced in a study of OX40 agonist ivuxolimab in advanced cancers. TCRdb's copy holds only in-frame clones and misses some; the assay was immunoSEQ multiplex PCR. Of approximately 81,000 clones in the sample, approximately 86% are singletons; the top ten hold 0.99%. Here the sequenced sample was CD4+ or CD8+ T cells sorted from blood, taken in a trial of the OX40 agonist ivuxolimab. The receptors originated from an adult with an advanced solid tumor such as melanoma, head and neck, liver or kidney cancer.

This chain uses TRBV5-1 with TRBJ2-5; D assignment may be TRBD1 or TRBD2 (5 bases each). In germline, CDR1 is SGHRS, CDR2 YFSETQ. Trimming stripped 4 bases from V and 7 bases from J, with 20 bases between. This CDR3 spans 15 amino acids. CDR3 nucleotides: TGCGCCAGCAGCCCTGACGGTTTGGGGGATGGGACCCAGTACTTC. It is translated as CASSPDGLGDGTQYF.

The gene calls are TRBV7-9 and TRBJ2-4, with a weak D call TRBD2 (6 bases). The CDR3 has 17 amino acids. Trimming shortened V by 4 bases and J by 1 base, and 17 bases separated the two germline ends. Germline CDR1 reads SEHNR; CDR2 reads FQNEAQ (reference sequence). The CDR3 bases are TGTGCCAGCAGCTCCATATCTAGCGTGACGGCCAAAAACATTCAGTACTTC. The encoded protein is CASSSISSVTAKNIQYF.

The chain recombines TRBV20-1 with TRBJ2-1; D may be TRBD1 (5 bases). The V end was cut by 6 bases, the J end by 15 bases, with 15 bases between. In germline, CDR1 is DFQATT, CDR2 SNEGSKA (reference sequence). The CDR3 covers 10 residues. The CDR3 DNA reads TGCAGTGCCAGAATGGACATTTGGTTCTTC. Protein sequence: CSARMDIWFF.

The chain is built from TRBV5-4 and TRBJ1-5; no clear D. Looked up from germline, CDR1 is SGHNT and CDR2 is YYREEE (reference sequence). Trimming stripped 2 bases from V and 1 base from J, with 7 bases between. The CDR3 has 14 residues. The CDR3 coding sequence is TGTGCCAGCAGCTTTGTAGGAAGCAATCAGCCCCAGCATTTT. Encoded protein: CASSFVGSNQPQHF.

The CDR3 DNA follows: TGTGCCAGCAGTGATCAGGGGAACTATGGCTACACCTTC. It encodes CASSDQGNYGYTF. V is TRBV6-5 and J is TRBJ1-2; a weak D match, TRBD1 (6 bases). This CDR3 has 13 amino acids. Trimming shortened V by 5 bases and J by 2 bases, and 9 bases separated the two germline ends. Germline CDR1 MNHEY, CDR2 SVGAGI.

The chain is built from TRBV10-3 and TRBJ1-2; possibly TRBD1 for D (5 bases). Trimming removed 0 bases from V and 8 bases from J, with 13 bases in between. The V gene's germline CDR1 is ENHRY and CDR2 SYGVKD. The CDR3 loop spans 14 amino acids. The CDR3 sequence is CAISESGGRGGYTF. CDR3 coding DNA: TGTGCCATCAGTGAGTCGGGGGGAAGAGGCGGCTACACCTTC.

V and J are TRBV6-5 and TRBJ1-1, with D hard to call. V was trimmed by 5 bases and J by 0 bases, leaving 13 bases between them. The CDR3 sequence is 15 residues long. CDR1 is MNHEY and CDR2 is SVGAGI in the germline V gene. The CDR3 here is CASSNLKRMNTEAFF. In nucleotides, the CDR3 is TGTGCCAGCAGTAACCTTAAGAGGATGAACACTGAAGCTTTCTTT.

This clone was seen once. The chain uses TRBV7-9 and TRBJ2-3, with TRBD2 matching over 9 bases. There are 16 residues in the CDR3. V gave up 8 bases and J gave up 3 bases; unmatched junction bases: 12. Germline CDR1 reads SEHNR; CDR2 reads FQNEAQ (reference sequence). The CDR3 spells CASAPGGGAGTDTQYF. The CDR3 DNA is TGTGCCAGCGCCCCTGGCGGGGGGGCCGGGACAGATACGCAGTATTTT.

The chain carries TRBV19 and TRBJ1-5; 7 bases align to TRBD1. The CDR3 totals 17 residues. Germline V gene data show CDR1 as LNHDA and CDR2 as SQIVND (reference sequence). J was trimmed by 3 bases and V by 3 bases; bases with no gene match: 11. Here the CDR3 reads CASSILRQGGFNQPQHF. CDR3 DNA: TGTGCCAGTAGTATCCTCCGACAGGGAGGTTTCAATCAGCCCCAGCATTTT.

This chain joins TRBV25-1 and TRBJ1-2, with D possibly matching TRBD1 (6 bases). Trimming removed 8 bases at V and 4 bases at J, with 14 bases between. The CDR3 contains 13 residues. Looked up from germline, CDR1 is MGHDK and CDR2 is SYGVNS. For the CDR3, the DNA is TGTGCCAGCGAAGGGGGTTGGGGCTATGGCTACACCTTC. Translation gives CASEGGWGYGYTF.

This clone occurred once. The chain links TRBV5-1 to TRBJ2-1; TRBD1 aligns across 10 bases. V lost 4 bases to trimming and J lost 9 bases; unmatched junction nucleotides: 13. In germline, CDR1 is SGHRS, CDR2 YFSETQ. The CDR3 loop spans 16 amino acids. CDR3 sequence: CASSDLDRGLGGEQFF. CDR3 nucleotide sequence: TGCGCCAGCAGCGATCTCGACAGGGGGCTGGGGGGTGAGCAGTTCTTC.

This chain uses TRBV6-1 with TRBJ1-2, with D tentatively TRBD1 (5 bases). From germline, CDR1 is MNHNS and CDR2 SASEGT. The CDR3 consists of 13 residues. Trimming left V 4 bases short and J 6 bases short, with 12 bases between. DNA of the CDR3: TGTGCCAGCAGTGGGGGTTGGGGGGATGGCTACACCTTC. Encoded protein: CASSGGWGDGYTF.

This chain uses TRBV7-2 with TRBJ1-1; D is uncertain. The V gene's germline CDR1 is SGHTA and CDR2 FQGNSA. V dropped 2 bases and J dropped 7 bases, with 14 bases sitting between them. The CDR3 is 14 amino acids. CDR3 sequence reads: CASSLLFNIGEAFF. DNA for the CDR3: TGTGCCAGCAGCTTACTGTTCAATATCGGTGAAGCTTTCTTT. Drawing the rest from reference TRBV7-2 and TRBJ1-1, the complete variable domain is GAGVSQSPSNKVTEKGKDVELRCDPISGHTALYWYRQSLGQGLEFLIYFQGNSAPDKSGLPSDRFSAERTGGSVSTLTIQRTQQEDSAVYLCASSLLFNIGEAFFGQGTRLTVV.